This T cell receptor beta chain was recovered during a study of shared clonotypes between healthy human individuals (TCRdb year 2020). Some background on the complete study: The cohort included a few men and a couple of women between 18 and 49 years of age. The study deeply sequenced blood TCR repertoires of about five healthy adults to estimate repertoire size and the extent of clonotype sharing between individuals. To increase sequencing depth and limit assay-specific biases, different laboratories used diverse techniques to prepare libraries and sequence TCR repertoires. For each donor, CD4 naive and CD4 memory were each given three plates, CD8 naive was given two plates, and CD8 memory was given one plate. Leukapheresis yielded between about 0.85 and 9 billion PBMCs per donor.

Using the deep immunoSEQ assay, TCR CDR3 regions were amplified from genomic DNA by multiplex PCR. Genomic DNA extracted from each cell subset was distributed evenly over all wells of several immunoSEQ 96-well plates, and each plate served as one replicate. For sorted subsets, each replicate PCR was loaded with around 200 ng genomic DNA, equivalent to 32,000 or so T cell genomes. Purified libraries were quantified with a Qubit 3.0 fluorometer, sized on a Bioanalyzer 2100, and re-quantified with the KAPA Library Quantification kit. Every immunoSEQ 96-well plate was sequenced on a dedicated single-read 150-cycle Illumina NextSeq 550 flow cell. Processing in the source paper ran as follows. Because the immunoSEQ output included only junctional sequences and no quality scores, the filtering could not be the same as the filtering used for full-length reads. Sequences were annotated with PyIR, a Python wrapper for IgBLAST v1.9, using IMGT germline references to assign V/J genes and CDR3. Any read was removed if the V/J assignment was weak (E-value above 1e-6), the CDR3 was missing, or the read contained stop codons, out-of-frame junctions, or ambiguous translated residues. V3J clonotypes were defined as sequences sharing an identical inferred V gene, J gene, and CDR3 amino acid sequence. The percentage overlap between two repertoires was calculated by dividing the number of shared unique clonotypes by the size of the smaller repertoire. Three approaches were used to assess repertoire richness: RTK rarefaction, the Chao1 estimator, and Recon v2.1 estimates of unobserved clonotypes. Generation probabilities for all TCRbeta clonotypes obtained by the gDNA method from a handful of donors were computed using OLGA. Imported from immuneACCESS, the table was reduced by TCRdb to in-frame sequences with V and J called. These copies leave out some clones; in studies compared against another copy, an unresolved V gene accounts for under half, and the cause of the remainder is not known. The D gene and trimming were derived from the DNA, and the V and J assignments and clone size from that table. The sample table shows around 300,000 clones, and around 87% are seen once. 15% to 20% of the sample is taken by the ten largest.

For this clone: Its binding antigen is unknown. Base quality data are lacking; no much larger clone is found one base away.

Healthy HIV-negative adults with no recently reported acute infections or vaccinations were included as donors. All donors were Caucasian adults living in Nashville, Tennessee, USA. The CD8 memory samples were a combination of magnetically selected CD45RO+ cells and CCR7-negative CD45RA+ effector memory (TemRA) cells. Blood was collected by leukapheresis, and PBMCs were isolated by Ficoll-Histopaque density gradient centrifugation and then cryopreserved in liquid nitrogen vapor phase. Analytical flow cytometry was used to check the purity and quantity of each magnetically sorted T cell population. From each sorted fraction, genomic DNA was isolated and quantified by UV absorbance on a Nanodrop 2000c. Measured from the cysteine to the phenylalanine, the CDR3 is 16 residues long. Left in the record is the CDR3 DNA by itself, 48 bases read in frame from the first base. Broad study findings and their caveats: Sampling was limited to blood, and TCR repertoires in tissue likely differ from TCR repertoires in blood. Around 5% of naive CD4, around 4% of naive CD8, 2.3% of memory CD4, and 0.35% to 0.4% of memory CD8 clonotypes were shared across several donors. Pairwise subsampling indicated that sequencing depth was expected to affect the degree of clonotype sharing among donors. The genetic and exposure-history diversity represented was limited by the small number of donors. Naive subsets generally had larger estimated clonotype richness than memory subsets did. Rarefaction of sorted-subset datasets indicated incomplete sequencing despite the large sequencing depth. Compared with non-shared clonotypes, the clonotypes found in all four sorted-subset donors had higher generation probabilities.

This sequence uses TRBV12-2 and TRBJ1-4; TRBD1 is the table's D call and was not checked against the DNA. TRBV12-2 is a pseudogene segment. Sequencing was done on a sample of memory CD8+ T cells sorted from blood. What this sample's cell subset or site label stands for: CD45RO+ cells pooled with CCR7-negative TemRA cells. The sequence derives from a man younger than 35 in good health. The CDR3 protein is CASRLYRSATNEKLFF. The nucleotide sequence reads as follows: TGTGCAAGTCGCTTGTACAGGTCTGCAACTAATGAAAAACTGTTTTTT.